These 25 T cell receptor beta chains were sequenced from one sample in a study of cytomegalovirus exposure and HLA in healthy donors. The PCR contained 60 Vbeta and 13 Jbeta primers. The data were produced by immunoSEQ multiplex PCR, yet TCRdb's version contains in-frame clones alone and is incomplete. This sample has over 150,000 clones, with around 88% found just once. The material sequenced was PBMCs. The receptor source for this set is a woman in her twenties or thirties in good health and CMV-seronegative.

This sequence joins TRBV7-8 and TRBJ2-5; TRBD1 aligns across 8 bases. Judging by the DNA end, TRBJ2-7 fits better; the J call may be wrong. The CDR3 covers 16 residues. The germline V gene encodes CDR1 SGHVS and CDR2 FQNEAQ. The CDR3 DNA reads as TGTGCCAGCAGCTTGGGAGGACAGGGAAGGAGTGACGAGCAGTACTTC. Its protein product is CASSLGGQGRSDEQYF.

The V call is TRBV27, the J call TRBJ2-1; 12 bases line up with TRBD2. Unmatched junction bases numbered 9, after V lost 3 bases and J lost 15 bases. CDR3 length equals 14 residues. Germline assignment: CDR1 MNHEY and CDR2 SMNVEV (reference sequence). CDR3 coding DNA: TGTGCCAGCAGTTTGGTGGCTAGCGGGAGGGAATCGTTCTTC. Its translation is CASSLVASGRESFF.

This chain links TRBV7-8 with TRBJ1-2; D might be TRBD1 (6 bases). The V end was cut by 1 base, the J end by 2 bases, with 14 bases between. The germline gives CDR1 SGHVS, CDR2 FQNEAQ. This CDR3 region has 16 residues. The CDR3 is CASSLGGFGQNYGYTF. The CDR3 DNA is TGTGCCAGCAGCTTAGGGGGCTTCGGACAGAACTATGGCTACACCTTC.

J is TRBJ2-7 and V is TRBV2, with 7 bases fitting TRBD1. V shed 10 bases, J shed 4 bases, and the junction held 7 bases outside the gene matches. The CDR3 is 12 residues long. CDR1 SNHLY and CDR2 FYNNEI come from the germline V gene. The CDR3 region is CAIRDRTYEQYF. The CDR3 region has the DNA TGTGCCATCCGGGACAGAACGTACGAGCAGTACTTC.

V is TRBV29-1 and J is TRBJ1-2; 7 bases are shared with TRBD1. Germline V CDR1 and CDR2: SQVTM, ANQGSEA. The CDR3 is 14 amino acids. The junction had 6 bases not matched to a gene; V was cut back by 4 bases and J by 1 base. The CDR3 loop reads CSVGERQGNYGYTF. CDR3 DNA sequence: TGCAGCGTTGGAGAAAGACAGGGTAACTATGGCTACACCTTC.

The rearrangement joins TRBV9 to TRBJ2-2, with 13 bases that match TRBD2. The J segment lost 3 bases and the V segment lost 3 bases, leaving 5 bases of the junction unmatched. CDR3 size: 17 residues. The germline V gene encodes CDR1 SGDLS and CDR2 YYNGEE. DNA for the CDR3: TGTGCCAGCAGCGCCCGGACTAGCGGGAGAGACACCGGGGAGCTGTTTTTT. It translates to CASSARTSGRDTGELFF.

V usage is TRBV10-3 and J usage is TRBJ1-5; TRBD1 is a possible D gene (5 bases). The CDR3 spans 15 residues. The germline CDR1 and CDR2 sequences are ENHRY and SYGVKD. V was cut by 3 bases and J by 5 bases, with 14 bases left in between. The CDR3 sequence: CAISDFGGPHQPQHF. CDR3 nucleotides: TGTGCCATCAGTGATTTCGGGGGACCCCATCAGCCCCAGCATTTT.

V is TRBV6-5 and J is TRBJ1-2; D ambiguous. The CDR3 spans 12 residues. The V gene's germline CDR1 is MNHEY and CDR2 SVGAGI. With 6 bases removed from V and 3 bases from J, the gap between germline ends came to 8 bases. As DNA, the CDR3 is TGTGCCAGCAGAATCCCTCACTATGGCTACACCTTC. This gives the protein CASRIPHYGYTF.

The chain carries TRBV18 and TRBJ1-2; possibly TRBD1 for D (5 bases). Germline CDR1 reads KGHSH; CDR2 reads LQKENI. Deletions cut 3 bases from V and 5 bases from J, with 10 bases between. CDR3 length equals 13 residues. The CDR3 nucleotides read TGTGCCAGCTCACCCGACAGAGAGTATGGCTACACCTTC. As protein: CASSPDREYGYTF.

This chain connects TRBV27 to TRBJ2-6; weak D call: TRBD2 (6 bases). The germline gives CDR1 MNHEY, CDR2 SMNVEV (reference sequence). V dropped 6 bases and J dropped 12 bases, with 15 bases sitting between them. The CDR3 sequence is 13 residues long. The CDR3, as DNA: TGTGCCAGCAGATTGGGCGGGGCAGCCGTCCTGACTTTC. Translated: CASRLGGAAVLTF.

V usage is TRBV19 and J usage is TRBJ2-3; 9 bases line up with TRBD1. Trimming at V came to 4 bases and at J to 4 bases, leaving 9 bases not matched to a gene. This CDR3 contains 16 residues. Looked up from germline, CDR1 is LNHDA and CDR2 is SQIVND (reference sequence). The DNA for the CDR3 is TGTGCCAGTAGTAACACCAGGGACAGGGTGGCAGATACGCAGTATTTT. As protein: CASSNTRDRVADTQYF.

J is TRBJ1-5 and V is TRBV5-8, with D tentatively TRBD1 (5 bases). Trimming removed 6 bases from V and 7 bases from J, with 11 bases in between. Germline loops: CDR1 SGHTS, CDR2 YDEGEE. The CDR3 loop spans 12 amino acids. The DNA for the CDR3 is TGTGCCAGCACGGGGGATGGGCAGCCCCAGCATTTT. This sequence encodes CASTGDGQPQHF.

The chain uses TRBV5-5 and TRBJ2-1, with TRBD2 identical over 10 bases. CDR3 size: 19 residues. Germline-derived CDR1 and CDR2 are SGHKS and YYEKEE (reference sequence). V lost 2 bases to trimming and J lost 4 bases; unmatched junction nucleotides: 15. The CDR3 nucleotides are TGTGCCAGCAGCTTCTCGCTGGGACGAGCGGGAGGGATATACAATGAGCAGTTCTTC. This translates into CASSFSLGRAGGIYNEQFF.

The rearrangement links TRBV4-3 to TRBJ1-2, with TRBD1 matching over 7 bases. This CDR3 contains 14 residues. The germline V gene has CDR1 LGHNA and CDR2 YSLEER. V gave up 2 bases and J gave up 4 bases; unmatched junction bases: 4. The CDR3 is CASSQPGTAYGYTF. The CDR3 region has the DNA TGCGCCAGCAGCCAACCCGGGACAGCCTATGGCTACACCTTC.

CDR3 bases: TGTGCCAGTCGACAGGGGAGGACTAATGAAAAACTGTTTTTT. This gives the protein CASRQGRTNEKLFF. The genes are TRBV19 and TRBJ1-4; 8 positions agree with TRBD1. Looked up from germline, CDR1 is LNHDA and CDR2 is SQIVND (reference sequence). V lost 8 bases to trimming and J lost 2 bases; unmatched junction nucleotides: 4. The CDR3 covers 14 residues. The entire variable domain, with the rest obtained from reference TRBV19 and TRBJ1-4, is as follows: DGGITQSPKYLFRKEGQNVTLSCEQNLNHDAMYWYRQDPGQGLRLIYYSQIVNDFQKGDIAEGYSVSREKKESFPLTVTSAQKNPTAFYLCASRQGRTNEKLFFGSGTQLSVL.

The J gene is TRBJ2-2, the V gene TRBV5-1, with 9 bases that match TRBD2. V shed 2 bases, J shed 0 bases, and the junction held 5 bases outside the gene matches. Germline V gene data show CDR1 as SGHRS and CDR2 as YFSETQ. The CDR3 is made up of 17 amino acids. The CDR3 nucleotides are TGCGCCAGCAGCTTTACTCGACTAGCGGCGAACACCGGGGAGCTGTTTTTT. This gives the protein CASSFTRLAANTGELFF.

This clone was counted a single time. The chain employs TRBV19 and TRBJ1-6, with 8 nucleotides matching TRBD1. CDR1 is LNHDA and CDR2 is SQIVND in the germline V gene (reference sequence). The V segment lost 3 bases and the J segment 0 bases; nucleotides outside the gene matches: 7. The CDR3 length is 18 residues. CDR3 in DNA: TGTGCCAGTAGTATGGCCCGACAGGGGAGCTCCTATAATTCACCCCTCCACTTT. Encoded protein: CASSMARQGSSYNSPLHF.

This chain uses TRBV7-9 with TRBJ2-1; no definite D call. This CDR3 spans 12 amino acids. Deletions cut 5 bases from V and 12 bases from J, with 14 bases between. The germline V gene has CDR1 SEHNR and CDR2 FQNEAQ (reference sequence). The CDR3 reads CASSPSGNWQFF. The CDR3 DNA reads as TGTGCCAGCAGCCCGTCCGGTAATTGGCAGTTCTTC.

This chain connects TRBV13 to TRBJ1-2; possible D gene TRBD1, 6 bases. Per germline, CDR1 PRHDT and CDR2 FYEKMQ (reference sequence). The CDR3 is made up of 15 amino acids. Trimming took off 1 base at V and 3 bases at J, with 12 bases between the two ends. CDR3 in amino acids: CASSLVGGADYGYTF. In DNA, the CDR3 is TGTGCCAGCAGCTTAGTTGGGGGCGCGGACTATGGCTACACCTTC.

The chain couples TRBV5-1 to TRBJ2-1, with 11 bases fitting TRBD2. V lost 3 bases, J lost 6 bases, and 8 bases stayed unmatched. This CDR3 has 16 residues. Germline V gene lookup returns CDR1 SGHRS and CDR2 YFSETQ. The CDR3 DNA reads as TGCGCCAGCAGCTATGTAGCGGGAGGGCCTTCCAATGAGCAGTTCTTC. This sequence encodes CASSYVAGGPSNEQFF.

The genes are TRBV1 and TRBJ2-5; TRBD2 was called by the table and not checked on the DNA. TRBV1 is described as a pseudogene. The CDR3 is made up of 14 amino acids. CDR3 sequence reads: CTSSQPGTSETQYF. Here the CDR3 DNA reads TGCACCAGCAGCCAACCGGGGACTTCAGAGACCCAGTACTTC.

This chain uses TRBV28 with TRBJ2-7; D gene ambiguous. The V gene's germline CDR1 is MDHEN and CDR2 SYDVKM. V dropped 2 bases and J dropped 5 bases, with 13 bases sitting between them. The CDR3 totals 14 residues. CDR3 region: CASSLVSRLHEQYF. In DNA form, the CDR3 reads TGTGCCAGCAGTTTAGTTTCCAGGCTCCACGAGCAGTACTTC.

Here the CDR3 reads CASSARLQRSTDTQYF. The CDR3 nucleotides read TGTGCCAGCAGCGCCCGACTACAGCGGAGCACAGATACGCAGTATTTT. The chain carries TRBV9 and TRBJ2-3; weak D call: TRBD2 (5 bases). The CDR3 has 16 residues. CDR1 and CDR2 from the germline V gene are SGDLS and YYNGEE. The V end was cut by 3 bases, the J end by 0 bases, with 14 bases between.

The table lists this clone with a count of one. The CDR3 region is CASSWTGDTEQFF. CDR3 in DNA: TGCGCCAGCAGCTGGACAGGGGACACTGAGCAGTTCTTC. The V and J genes are TRBV5-1 and TRBJ2-1; 9 bases line up with TRBD1. V lost 3 bases to trimming and J lost 9 bases; unmatched junction nucleotides: 4. Germline V gives CDR1 SGHRS, CDR2 YFSETQ. CDR3 length: 13 residues.

The V call is TRBV25-1, the J call TRBJ1-1; TRBD1 matches at 10 bases. Trimming removed 6 bases from V and 3 bases from J; junction bases left unmatched: 13. Germline CDR1 and CDR2: MGHDK and SYGVNS. The CDR3 is 17 residues long. The CDR3 region is CASRRGGTGVMDTEAFF. For the CDR3, the DNA is TGTGCCAGCAGGAGGGGCGGGACAGGGGTAATGGACACTGAAGCTTTCTTT.